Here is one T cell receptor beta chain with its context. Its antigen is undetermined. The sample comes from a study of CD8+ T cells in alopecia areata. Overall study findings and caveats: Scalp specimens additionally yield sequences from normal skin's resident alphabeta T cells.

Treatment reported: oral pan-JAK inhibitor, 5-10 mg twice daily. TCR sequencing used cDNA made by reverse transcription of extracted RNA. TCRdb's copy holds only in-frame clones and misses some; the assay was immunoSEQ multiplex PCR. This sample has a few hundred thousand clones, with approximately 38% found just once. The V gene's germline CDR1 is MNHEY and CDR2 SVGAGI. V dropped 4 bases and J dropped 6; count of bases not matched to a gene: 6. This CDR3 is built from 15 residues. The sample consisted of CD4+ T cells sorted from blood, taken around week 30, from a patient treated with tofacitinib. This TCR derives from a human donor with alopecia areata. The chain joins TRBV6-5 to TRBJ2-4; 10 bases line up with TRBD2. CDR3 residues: CASSSQAGGLNIQYF. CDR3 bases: TGTGCCAGCAGTTCCCAAGCGGGGGGGCTAAACATTCAGTACTTC.